The 11 T cell receptor beta chains in this list originate from one sample, sequenced in a study of CD8 T cells in Susac syndrome. Random-hexamer reverse transcription was applied to about 0.45 to 1 ug RNA. TCRdb reprocessed the immunoSEQ multiplex PCR reads with MiXCR, giving one entry per CDR3 protein. The sample comprises about 80,000 distinct CDR3 sequences, about 94% of which are singletons, and approximately 0.9% rests with the top ten. The sample was CD8+ T cells from PBMCs. The source is a human donor with Susac syndrome.

The chain couples TRBV7-9 to TRBJ1-2, with 7 nucleotides matching TRBD1. The CDR3 spans 13 residues. J gave up 5 bases and V 6 bases, and 6 bases lay outside the gene matches. Germline V gene data show CDR1 as SEHNR and CDR2 as FQNEAQ (reference sequence). For the CDR3, the DNA is TGTGCCAGCAGTGGGACAGTATTTTATGGCTACACCTTC. The encoded protein is CASSGTVFYGYTF.

The chain couples TRBV20-1 to TRBJ1-5; D uncertain. The V end lost 2 bases, the J end lost 3 bases, and 5 bases lay between the germline ends. Germline CDR1 and CDR2: DFQATT and SNEGSKA (reference sequence). The CDR3 is 12 residues long. CDR3 coding DNA: TGCAGTGCTAGACCCCCCAATCAGCCCCAGCATTTT. Its protein product is CSARPPNQPQHF.

This clonotype was seen just once. This sequence joins TRBV7-2 and TRBJ2-1; D is unclear. The V and J ends lost 7 bases and 3 bases respectively, with 16 bases between them. The CDR3 is made up of 15 amino acids. CDR1 is SGHTA and CDR2 is FQGNSA in the germline V gene. The CDR3 nucleotides are TGTGCCAGCACCCCCCTAGGAAGTGTCTACAATGAGCAGTTCTTC. It specifies CASTPLGSVYNEQFF.

V and J are TRBV12-3 or TRBV12-4 and TRBJ2-3, with TRBD2 matching over 7 bases. V was pared by 6 bases and J by 5 bases, with 5 bases of the junction left unmatched. The CDR3 sequence is 13 residues long. In DNA, the CDR3 is TGTGCCAGCAGAAGGGAGGGTGGAGATACGCAGTATTTT. Protein sequence: CASRREGGDTQYF.

The rearrangement joins TRBV9 to TRBJ2-7; unclear D gene. V lost 4 bases, J lost 2 bases, and 13 bases lay in between. Germline CDR1 is SGDLS and CDR2 is YYNGEE. The CDR3 has 14 amino acids. The CDR3, as DNA: TGTGCCAGCAGCTCAGTGAACTGGCCCTACGAGCAGTACTTC. Its translation is CASSSVNWPYEQYF.

The genes are TRBV3-1 and TRBJ2-7, with 10 bases aligning to TRBD2. The CDR3 length is 15 residues. CDR1 and CDR2 from the germline V gene are LGHDT and YNNKEL (reference sequence). Trimming removed 4 bases from V and 6 bases from J; junction bases left unmatched: 9. The DNA for the CDR3 is TGTGCCAGCAGCCCAGTCGAGCGGGGGGGCCGCGAGCAGTACTTC. Encoded protein: CASSPVERGGREQYF.

V usage is TRBV7-8 and J usage is TRBJ2-1; 9 nucleotides agree with TRBD2. J was trimmed by 2 bases and V by 1 base; bases with no gene match: 15. This CDR3 has 20 amino acids. The germline V gene has CDR1 SGHVS and CDR2 FQNEAQ. The CDR3 bases are TGTGCCAGCAGCTTAGTCTTAACTAGCGGGCCCTCTTCCCCCTACAATGAGCAGTTCTTC. It yields the protein CASSLVLTSGPSSPYNEQFF.

The genes are TRBV10-2 and TRBJ2-1; D gene uncertain. Germline V gives CDR1 WSHSY, CDR2 SAAADI. The ends were cut back, 2 bases at V and 3 bases at J, with 11 bases in the middle. The CDR3 has 15 residues. CDR3 DNA sequence: TGCGCCAGCAGTGAGGGCCCTAGGGACTACAATGAGCAGTTCTTC. Its protein product is CASSEGPRDYNEQFF.

This chain uses TRBV30 with TRBJ1-1, with TRBD1 as a possible D gene (5 bases). Between the trimmed V and J ends, which lost 0 bases and 3 bases, there was a span of 8 bases. The germline V gene encodes CDR1 GTSNPN and CDR2 SVGIG (reference sequence). The CDR3 extends over 13 amino acids. CDR3 amino acids: CAWSVGTHTEAFF. DNA of the CDR3: TGTGCCTGGAGTGTAGGGACCCACACTGAAGCTTTCTTT.

V and J are TRBV20-1 and TRBJ2-4; D remains ambiguous. Per the germline V gene, CDR1 is DFQATT and CDR2 is SNEGSKA (reference sequence). The germline V and J ends were trimmed by 2 bases and 0 bases, with 8 bases remaining between them. The CDR3 contains 14 residues. CDR3 loop: CSARLSEAKNIQYF. CDR3 nucleotides: TGCAGTGCTAGACTCAGTGAAGCCAAAAACATTCAGTACTTC.

This clonotype occurred a few times. V and J are TRBV12-3 or TRBV12-4 and TRBJ2-3; unclear D gene. The V end was cut by 3 bases, the J end by 1 base, with 8 bases between. CDR3 length: 14 amino acids. The CDR3 bases are TGTGCCAGCAGTTTCACCGGCGGCACAGATACGCAGTATTTT. Its protein is CASSFTGGTDTQYF.